Following are 5 T cell receptor beta chains from one sample sequenced in a study of spatial heterogeneity in lung cancer. MiXCR, applied by TCRdb to the 5' RACE reads, yields one record per CDR3 protein. This sample has about 24,000 distinct CDR3 sequences, with under 4% found just once. Documented time point: sample taken at primary tumor resection. Extraction of whole RNA from tumor, nontumor lung or frozen PBMC preceded unsorted sequencing. Material: PBMCs, obtained at surgery. The receptors were sampled from a female donor with early-stage non-small cell lung cancer.

The CDR3 reads CASTAGSSPSTGELFF. The CDR3 nucleotides read TGTGCCAGTACGGCGGGATCATCACCAAGCACCGGGGAGCTGTTTTTT. This sequence joins TRBV19 and TRBJ2-2; possibly TRBD2 for D (6 bases). The length of the CDR3 is 16 residues. Trimming stripped 7 bases from V and 4 bases from J, with 19 bases between. Germline assignment: CDR1 LNHDA and CDR2 SQIVND (reference sequence).

Relative to its sample, this clonotype is medium-sized. Sequence at one end of the junction differs from germline and may be a read error. The rearrangement links TRBV4-1 to TRBJ2-5; 10 nucleotides align to TRBD1. The CDR3 is 12 amino acids. Germline V gene sequence: CDR1 MGHRA, CDR2 YSYEKL. CDR3 DNA sequence: TGTGGCGACAGGGGGCTTCAAGAGACCCAGTACTTC. Protein sequence: CGDRGLQETQYF.

For this clonotype: Since a much larger clone is just one base distant, this may be a read error. The DNA of the CDR3 is TGTGCCAGCAGTAAGACCGCGGACGCCTCCTGCGAGCAGTACTTC. It translates to CASSKTADASCEQYF. The gene calls are TRBV6-1 and TRBJ2-7; D is ambiguous. The CDR3 spans 15 residues. Germline V gives CDR1 MNHNS, CDR2 SASEGT.

In this sample, this clonotype turned up many times. CDR3 residues: CASSPRPDRMNTEAFF. The CDR3 DNA is TGTGCCAGCTCACCAAGGCCGGACAGGATGAACACTGAAGCTTTCTTT. V and J are TRBV18 and TRBJ1-1, with TRBD1 identical over 7 bases. The CDR3 length is 16 residues. The V gene's germline CDR1 is KGHSH and CDR2 LQKENI. Germline trimming cut 2 bases from V and 0 bases from J; bases unmatched to any gene: 6.

In its sample, this clonotype is medium-sized. The rearrangement uses TRBV29-1 and TRBJ1-1; D is unresolved. The V end was cut by 2 bases, the J end by 6 bases, with 7 bases between. The germline V gene encodes CDR1 SQVTM and CDR2 ANQGSEA. This CDR3 contains 11 residues. Here the CDR3 reads CSVESSAEAFF. The CDR3 DNA reads as TGCAGCGTTGAATCTAGCGCTGAAGCTTTCTTT.